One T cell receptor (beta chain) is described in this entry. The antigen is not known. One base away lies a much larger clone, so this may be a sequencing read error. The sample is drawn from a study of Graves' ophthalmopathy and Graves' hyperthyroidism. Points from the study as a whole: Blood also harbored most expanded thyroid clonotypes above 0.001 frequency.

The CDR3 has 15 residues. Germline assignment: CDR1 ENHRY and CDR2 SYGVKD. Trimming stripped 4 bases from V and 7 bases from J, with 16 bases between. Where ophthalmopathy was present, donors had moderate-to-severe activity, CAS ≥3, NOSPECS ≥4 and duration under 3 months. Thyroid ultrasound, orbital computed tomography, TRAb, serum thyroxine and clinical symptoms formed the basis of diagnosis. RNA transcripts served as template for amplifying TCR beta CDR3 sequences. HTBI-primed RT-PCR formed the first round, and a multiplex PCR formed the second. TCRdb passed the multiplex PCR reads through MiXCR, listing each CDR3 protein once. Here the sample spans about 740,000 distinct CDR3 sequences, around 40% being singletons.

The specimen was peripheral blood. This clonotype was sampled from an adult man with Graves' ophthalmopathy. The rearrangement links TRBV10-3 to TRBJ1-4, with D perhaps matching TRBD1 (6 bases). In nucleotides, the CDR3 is TGTGCCATCAGTGTGTCGAAACAGGGCCCTGAAAAACTGTTTTTT. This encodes CAISVSKQGPEKLFF.